The present entry profiles one TCR beta chain with its context. The sample is drawn from a study of blood T cell repertoires in COVID-19. Study information: Samples of COVID-19 (acute and convalescent) were obtained from the United States, Italy and Spain. T cells, B-cell-depleted T cells, or PBMCs supplied cDNA or gDNA.

CDR1 is SGHTA, CDR2 FQGNSA, per germline. The CDR3 runs 15 residues. Trimming shortened V by 8 bases and J by 0 bases, and 11 bases separated the two germline ends. Authors' processing steps: Amplification from reference gene primers served as the basis for estimated nucleated cell counts. Some clones are missing from TCRdb's copy, which holds only in-frame ones; the method was immunoSEQ multiplex PCR. V and J calls and clone size come straight from that table; D and trimming were deduced from the DNA. The sample has tens of thousands of clones, roughly 85% seen once. This sequence was found in a human donor in a cohort sampled during active COVID-19. Sequencing was carried out using peripheral blood. The gene calls are TRBV7-2 and TRBJ1-6, with a weak D call TRBD1 (5 bases). CDR3 in DNA: TGTGCCAGCGCCCTCGGGGGCTCCTATAATTCACCCCTCCACTTT. It encodes CASALGGSYNSPLHF.